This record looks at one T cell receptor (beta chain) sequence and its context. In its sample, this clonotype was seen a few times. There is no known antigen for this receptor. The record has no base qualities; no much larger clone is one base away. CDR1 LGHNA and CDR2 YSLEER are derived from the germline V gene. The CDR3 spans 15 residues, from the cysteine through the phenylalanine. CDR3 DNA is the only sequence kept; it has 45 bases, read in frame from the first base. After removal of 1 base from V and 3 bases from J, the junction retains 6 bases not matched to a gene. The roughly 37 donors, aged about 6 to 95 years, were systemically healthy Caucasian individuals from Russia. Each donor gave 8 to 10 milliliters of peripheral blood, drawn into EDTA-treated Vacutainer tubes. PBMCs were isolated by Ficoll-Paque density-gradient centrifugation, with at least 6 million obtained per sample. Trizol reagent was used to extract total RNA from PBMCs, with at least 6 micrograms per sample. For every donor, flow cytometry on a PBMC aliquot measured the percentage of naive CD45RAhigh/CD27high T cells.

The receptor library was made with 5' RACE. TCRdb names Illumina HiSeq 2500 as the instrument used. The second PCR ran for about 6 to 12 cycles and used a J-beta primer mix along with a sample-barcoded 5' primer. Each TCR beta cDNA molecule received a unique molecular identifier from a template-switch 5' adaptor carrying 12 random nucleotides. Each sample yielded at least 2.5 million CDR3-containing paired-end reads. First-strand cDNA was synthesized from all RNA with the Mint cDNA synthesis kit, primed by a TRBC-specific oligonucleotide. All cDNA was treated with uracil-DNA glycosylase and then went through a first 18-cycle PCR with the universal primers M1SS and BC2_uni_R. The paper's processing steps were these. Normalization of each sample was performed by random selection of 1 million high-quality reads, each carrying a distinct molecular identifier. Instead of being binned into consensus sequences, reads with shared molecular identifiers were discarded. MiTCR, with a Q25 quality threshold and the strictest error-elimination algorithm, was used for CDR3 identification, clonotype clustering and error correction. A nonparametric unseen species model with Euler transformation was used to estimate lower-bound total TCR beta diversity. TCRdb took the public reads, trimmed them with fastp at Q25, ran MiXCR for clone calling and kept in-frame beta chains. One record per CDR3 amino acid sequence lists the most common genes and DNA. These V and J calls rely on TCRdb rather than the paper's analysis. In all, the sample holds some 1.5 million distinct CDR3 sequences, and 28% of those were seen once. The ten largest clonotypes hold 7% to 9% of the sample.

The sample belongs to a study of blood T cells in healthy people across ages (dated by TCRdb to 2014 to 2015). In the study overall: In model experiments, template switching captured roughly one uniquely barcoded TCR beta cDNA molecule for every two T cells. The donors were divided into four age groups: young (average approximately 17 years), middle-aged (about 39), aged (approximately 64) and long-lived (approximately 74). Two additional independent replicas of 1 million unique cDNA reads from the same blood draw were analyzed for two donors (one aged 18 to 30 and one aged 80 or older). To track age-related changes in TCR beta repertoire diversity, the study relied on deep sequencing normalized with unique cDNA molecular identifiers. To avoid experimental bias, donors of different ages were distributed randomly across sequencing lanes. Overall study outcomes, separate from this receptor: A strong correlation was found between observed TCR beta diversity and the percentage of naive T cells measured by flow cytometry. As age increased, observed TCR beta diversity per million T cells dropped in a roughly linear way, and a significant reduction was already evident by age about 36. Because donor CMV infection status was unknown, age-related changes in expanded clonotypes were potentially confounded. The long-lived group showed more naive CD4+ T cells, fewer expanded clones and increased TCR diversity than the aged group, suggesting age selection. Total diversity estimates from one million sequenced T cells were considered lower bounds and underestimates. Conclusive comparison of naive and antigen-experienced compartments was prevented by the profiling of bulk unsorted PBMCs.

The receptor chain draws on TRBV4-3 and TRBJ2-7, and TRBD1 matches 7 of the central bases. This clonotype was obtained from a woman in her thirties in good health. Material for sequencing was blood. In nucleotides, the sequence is TGCGCCAGCAGCCAAGGCCGGGACAGTATCTACGAGCAGTACTTC. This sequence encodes CASSQGRDSIYEQYF.